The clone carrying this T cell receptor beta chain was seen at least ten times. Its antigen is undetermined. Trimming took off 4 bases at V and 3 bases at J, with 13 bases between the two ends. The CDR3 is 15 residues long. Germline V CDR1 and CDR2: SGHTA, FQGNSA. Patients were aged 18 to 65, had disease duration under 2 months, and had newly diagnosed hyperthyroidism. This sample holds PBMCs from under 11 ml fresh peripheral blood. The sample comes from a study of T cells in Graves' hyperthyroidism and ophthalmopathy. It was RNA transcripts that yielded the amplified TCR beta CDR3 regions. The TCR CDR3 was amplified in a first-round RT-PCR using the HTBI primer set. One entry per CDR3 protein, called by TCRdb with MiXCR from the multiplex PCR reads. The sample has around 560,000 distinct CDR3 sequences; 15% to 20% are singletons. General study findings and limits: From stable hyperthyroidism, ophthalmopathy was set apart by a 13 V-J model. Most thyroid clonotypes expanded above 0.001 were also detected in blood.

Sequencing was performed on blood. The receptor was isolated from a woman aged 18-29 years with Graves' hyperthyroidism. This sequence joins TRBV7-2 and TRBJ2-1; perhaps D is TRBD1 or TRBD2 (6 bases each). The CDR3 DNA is TGTGCCAGCAGCTCTCTCGGGGGCCGCTACAATGAGCAGTTCTTC. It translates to CASSSLGGRYNEQFF.